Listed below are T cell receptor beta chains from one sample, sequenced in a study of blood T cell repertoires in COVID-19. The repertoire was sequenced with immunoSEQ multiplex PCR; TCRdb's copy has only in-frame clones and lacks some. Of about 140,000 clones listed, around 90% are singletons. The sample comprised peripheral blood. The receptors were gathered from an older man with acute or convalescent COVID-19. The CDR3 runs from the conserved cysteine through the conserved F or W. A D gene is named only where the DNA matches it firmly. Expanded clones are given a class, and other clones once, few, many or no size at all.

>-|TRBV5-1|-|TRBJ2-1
CASSLASGSSYNEQFF
TGCGCCAGCAGCTTGGCGAGCGGAAGCTCCTACAATGAGCAGTTCTTC
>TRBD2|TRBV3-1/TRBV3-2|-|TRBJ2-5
CASSPFSSGGKETQYF
TGTGCCAGCAGCCCTTTCTCCAGCGGGGGGAAAGAGACCCAGTACTTC
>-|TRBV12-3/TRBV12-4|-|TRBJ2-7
CASRTQGVGEQYF
TGTGCCAGCAGGACACAGGGAGTGGGTGAGCAGTACTTC
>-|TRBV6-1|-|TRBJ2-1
CASSEQGSSYNEQFF
TGTGCCAGCAGTGAGCAGGGGAGCTCCTACAATGAGCAGTTCTTC
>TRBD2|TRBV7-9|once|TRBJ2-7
CASSPIAGGTYEQYF
TGTGCCAGCAGCCCTATAGCGGGAGGGACCTACGAGCAGTACTTC
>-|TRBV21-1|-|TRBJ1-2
CASSKAMGRAGHGYTF
TGTGCCAGCAGCAAAGCAATGGGCAGGGCTGGCCATGGCTACACCTTC
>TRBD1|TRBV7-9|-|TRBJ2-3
CASSSTGVTDTQYF
TGTGCCAGCAGCTCGACAGGGGTCACAGATACGCAGTATTTT
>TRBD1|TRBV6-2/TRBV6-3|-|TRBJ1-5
CASTPTGVNQPQHF
TGTGCCAGCACCCCGACAGGGGTCAATCAGCCCCAGCATTTT
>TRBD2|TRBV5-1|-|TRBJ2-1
CASSFSSGNNEQFF
TGCGCCAGCAGCTTCTCTAGCGGAAACAATGAGCAGTTCTTC
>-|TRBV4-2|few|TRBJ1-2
CASTQGQGNYGYTF
TGTGCCAGCACCCAGGGGCAAGGTAACTATGGCTACACCTTC
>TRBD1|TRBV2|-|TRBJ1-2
CASSEIWTGRGGYTF
TGTGCCAGCAGTGAAATCTGGACAGGGCGGGGCGGCTACACCTTC
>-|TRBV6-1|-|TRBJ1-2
CASSDGPPEGYTF
TGTGCCAGCAGTGATGGGCCGCCCGAGGGCTACACCTTC
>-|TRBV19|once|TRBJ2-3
CASRPIGADTQYF
TGTGCCAGTAGACCGATTGGGGCGGATACGCAGTATTTT
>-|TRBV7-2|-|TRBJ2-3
CASSPLRWGLSTDTQYF
TGTGCCAGCAGCCCCCTGAGGTGGGGCCTGTCCACAGATACGCAGTATTTT
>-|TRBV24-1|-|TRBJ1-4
CATSEGGRATNEKLFF
TGTGCCACCAGTGAAGGCGGTAGAGCAACTAATGAAAAACTGTTTTTT
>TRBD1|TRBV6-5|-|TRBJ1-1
CASSTGQGNTEAFF
TGTGCCAGCAGTACGGGACAGGGGAACACTGAAGCTTTCTTT
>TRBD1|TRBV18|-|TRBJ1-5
CASSAGQGSQPQHF
TGTGCCAGCTCAGCCGGACAGGGGAGTCAGCCCCAGCATTTT
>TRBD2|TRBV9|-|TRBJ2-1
CASSANGLAGGEQFF
TGTGCCAGCAGCGCCAACGGACTAGCGGGGGGAGAGCAGTTCTTC
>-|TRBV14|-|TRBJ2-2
CASSPGVSTWLFF
TGTGCCAGCAGCCCGGGGGTCTCAACGTGGCTGTTTTTT
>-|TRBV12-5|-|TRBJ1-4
CATTPYTGKVYPSNEKLFF
TGTGCTACCACCCCGTATACCGGGAAGGTCTACCCGAGTAATGAAAAACTGTTTTTT
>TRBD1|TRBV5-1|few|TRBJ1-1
CASSFAGGTEAFF
TGCGCCAGCAGCTTCGCAGGGGGCACTGAAGCTTTCTTT
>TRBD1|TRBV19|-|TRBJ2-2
CASSFRQGANTGELFF
TGTGCCAGTAGTTTTCGACAGGGAGCGAACACCGGGGAGCTGTTTTTT
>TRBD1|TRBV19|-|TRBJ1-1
CASSMRQGGMNTEAFF
TGTGCCAGTAGTATGCGGCAGGGGGGAATGAACACTGAAGCTTTCTTT
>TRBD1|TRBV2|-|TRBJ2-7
CASRKTTGRNEQYF
TGTGCCAGCAGGAAGACGACAGGGCGCAACGAGCAGTACTTC
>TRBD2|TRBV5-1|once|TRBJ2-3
CASARTSGGDTQYF
TGCGCCAGCGCCCGGACTAGCGGGGGGGATACGCAGTATTTT
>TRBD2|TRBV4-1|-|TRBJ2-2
CASSRLGLAGGPVTGELFF
TGCGCCAGCAGCCGTTTGGGGTTAGCGGGAGGGCCCGTCACCGGGGAGCTGTTTTTT
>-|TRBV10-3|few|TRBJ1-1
CAISDPGWRNEAFF
TGTGCCATCAGTGACCCCGGGTGGAGAAATGAAGCTTTCTTT
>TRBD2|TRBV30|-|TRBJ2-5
CAWSPTGLAGETQYF
TGTGCCTGGAGCCCGACGGGACTAGCGGGTGAGACCCAGTACTTC
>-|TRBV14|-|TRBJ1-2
CASSPPMDAGGYTF
TGTGCCAGCAGCCCCCCAATGGACGCGGGGGGCTACACCTTC
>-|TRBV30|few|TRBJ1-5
CACASGSGGNQPQHF
TGTGCCTGCGCCTCTGGGTCAGGGGGCAATCAGCCCCAGCATTTT
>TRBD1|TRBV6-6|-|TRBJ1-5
CASKDRANQPQHF
TGTGCCAGCAAGGACAGGGCCAATCAGCCCCAGCATTTT
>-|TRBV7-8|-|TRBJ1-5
CASSLTQSDQPQHF
TGTGCCAGCAGCCTAACCCAGTCTGATCAGCCCCAGCATTTT
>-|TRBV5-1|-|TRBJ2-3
CASSLVAGASTDTQYF
TGCGCCAGCAGCTTGGTGGCGGGGGCCAGCACAGATACGCAGTATTTT
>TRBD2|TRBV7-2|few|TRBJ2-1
CASSPGLVNEQFF
TGTGCCAGCAGCCCCGGACTAGTAAATGAGCAGTTCTTC
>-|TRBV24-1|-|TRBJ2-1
CATSRGDNEQFF
TGTGCCACCAGCCGTGGAGACAATGAGCAGTTCTTC
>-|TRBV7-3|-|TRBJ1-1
CASSFRRNTEAFF
TGTGCCAGCAGCTTTCGGAGGAACACTGAAGCTTTCTTT
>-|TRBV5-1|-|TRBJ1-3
CASSLDVQGGNTIYF
TGCGCCAGCAGCTTGGATGTGCAGGGGGGAAACACCATATATTTT